These 31 T cell receptor beta chains were sequenced from one sample in a study of blood T cell repertoires in COVID-19. Clones were read by immunoSEQ multiplex PCR, and TCRdb kept only the in-frame ones, dropping some. The table includes approximately 100,000 clones, approximately 87% detected once. What was sequenced was peripheral blood. The source is a woman aged 55-69 years with acute or convalescent COVID-19.

This chain connects TRBV6-1 to TRBJ2-5, with a weak D call TRBD1 (5 bases). Per the germline V gene, CDR1 is MNHNS and CDR2 is SASEGT. The V gene lost 1 base and the J gene lost 4 bases, with 13 bases spanning the gap. The CDR3 covers 15 residues. CDR3 sequence reads: CASSEGQGRGETQYF. The CDR3 DNA sequence: TGTGCCAGCAGTGAAGGCCAGGGCCGAGGAGAGACCCAGTACTTC.

This rearrangement joins TRBV7-2 to TRBJ2-7; 7 nucleotides align to TRBD1. J lost 5 bases, V lost 2 bases, and 9 bases had no gene match. The CDR3 length is 15 residues. Germline CDR1 SGHTA, CDR2 FQGNSA. CDR3 in amino acids: CASSLQGGGQNEQYF. The CDR3 nucleotides read TGTGCCAGCAGCTTACAAGGGGGCGGTCAAAACGAGCAGTACTTC.

The table lists this clone with a count of one. The V and J genes are TRBV28 and TRBJ2-3; TRBD1 matches 11 bases. CDR1 is MDHEN, CDR2 SYDVKM, per germline. This CDR3 region has 15 residues. The V gene end was trimmed by 5 bases and the J gene end by 4 bases; junction bases not matched to a gene: 5. CDR3 in DNA: TGTGCCAGCAGTCCTCCGGGACAGGGGGCAGATACGCAGTATTTT. Protein: CASSPPGQGADTQYF.

The chain combines TRBV5-8 with TRBJ2-1, with 11 bases identical to TRBD2. Unmatched junction bases numbered 7, after V lost 0 bases and J lost 8 bases. The germline CDR1 and CDR2 sequences are SGHTS and YDEGEE. CDR3 length: 16 residues. The CDR3 DNA reads TGTGCCAGCAGCTTGGTATTAGCGGGGGGGTTGGATGAGCAGTTCTTC. Its translation is CASSLVLAGGLDEQFF.

The rearrangement joins TRBV18 to TRBJ1-2; 7 bases are shared with TRBD1. The CDR3 contains 13 residues. J was trimmed by 8 bases and V by 3 bases; bases with no gene match: 6. CDR1 is KGHSH, CDR2 LQKENI, per germline. Here the CDR3 DNA reads TGTGCCAGCTCACCCTCGACAGGGAGCGGCTACACCTTC. Translating gives CASSPSTGSGYTF.

The chain joins TRBV5-1 to TRBJ2-3, with no clear D. Germline V gene data show CDR1 as SGHRS and CDR2 as YFSETQ. V was pared by 1 base and J by 5 bases, with 14 bases between. This CDR3 spans 15 amino acids. The CDR3 sequence is CASSLSGSGGDTQYF. The CDR3 region has the DNA TGCGCCAGCAGCTTGTCCGGTTCGGGTGGAGATACGCAGTATTTT.

The chain has TRBV29-1 and TRBJ2-1; TRBD2 matches at 10 bases. In germline, CDR1 is SQVTM, CDR2 ANQGSEA. The CDR3 has 14 amino acids. Trimming cost V 1 base and J 7 bases; bases outside gene matches: 4. Here the CDR3 reads CSVEGGTSANEQFF. The CDR3 DNA reads as TGCAGCGTTGAAGGCGGGACTAGCGCAAATGAGCAGTTCTTC.

The chain has TRBV7-2 and TRBJ1-2, with D possibly matching TRBD1 (5 bases). Trimming took 6 bases from V and 4 from J, leaving 15 bases between them. Germline V gene sequence: CDR1 SGHTA, CDR2 FQGNSA. The CDR3 has 14 amino acids. The chain's CDR3 is CASSPRPGGYGYTF. CDR3 sequence (DNA): TGTGCCAGCAGTCCAAGACCGGGGGGCTATGGCTACACCTTC.

This clone was picked up a small number of times. The genes are TRBV9 and TRBJ1-3; D remains unclear. This CDR3 spans 15 amino acids. Germline V gene data show CDR1 as SGDLS and CDR2 as YYNGEE. V was cut by 0 bases and J by 4 bases, with 11 bases left in between. The CDR3: CASSVDRNRGNTIYF. DNA of the CDR3: TGTGCCAGCAGCGTAGATAGAAACAGAGGAAACACCATATATTTT.

The chain is built from TRBV6-2 or TRBV6-3 and TRBJ2-7; tentative D call: TRBD1 (5 bases). CDR1 is MNHEY, CDR2 SVGEGT, per germline. The CDR3 spans 17 residues. The V and J ends lost 2 bases and 2 bases respectively, with 19 bases between them. The CDR3 sequence: CASSYHLGQGVAYEQYF. In nucleotides, the CDR3 is TGTGCCAGCAGTTACCACCTCGGCCAGGGTGTCGCCTACGAGCAGTACTTC.

This sequence joins TRBV18 and TRBJ1-5; 8 bases are a match to TRBD1. Looked up from germline, CDR1 is KGHSH and CDR2 is LQKENI. The CDR3 is 15 amino acids. J lost 11 bases, V lost 6 bases, and 15 bases had no gene match. As DNA, the CDR3 is TGTGCCAGCTCGGACGGAAGACAGGGGCAGCCAGCCCAGCATTTT. It encodes CASSDGRQGQPAQHF. Supplemented by reference TRBV18 and TRBJ1-5, the full variable domain reads NAGVMQNPRHLVRRRGQEARLRCSPMKGHSHVYWYRQLPEEGLKFMVYLQKENIIDESGMPKERFSAEFPKEGPSILRIQQVVRGDSAAYFCASSDGRQGQPAQHFGDGTRLSIL.

The J gene is TRBJ1-6, the V gene TRBV2; D is undetermined. The CDR3 spans 13 residues. Trimming removed 3 bases from V and 7 bases from J, with 7 bases in between. CDR1 SNHLY and CDR2 FYNNEI come from the germline V gene. The CDR3 bases are TGTGCCAGCAGTGATCAGGTGAATTCACCCCTCCACTTT. Protein sequence: CASSDQVNSPLHF.

The CDR3, as DNA: TGCAGTGCTAGTAAGGGCAGGGGTGGTTTCGACTATGGCTACACCTTC. Translation: CSASKGRGGFDYGYTF. The J gene is TRBJ1-2, the V gene TRBV20-1, with a weak D call TRBD1 (6 bases). The V end lost 3 bases, the J end lost 3 bases, and 20 bases lay between the germline ends. The germline V gene encodes CDR1 DFQATT and CDR2 SNEGSKA (reference sequence). CDR3 length: 16 residues.

The rearrangement links TRBV11-2 to TRBJ1-2; D is undetermined. Germline CDR1 is SGHAT and CDR2 is FQNNGV. The CDR3 loop spans 14 amino acids. The V and J ends lost 1 base and 5 bases respectively, with 11 bases between them. As DNA, the CDR3 is TGTGCCAGCAGCTTAGTGTCTGGAGTATATGGCTACACCTTC. Encoded protein: CASSLVSGVYGYTF.

This clone was seen at least ten times. The CDR3: CATVDFSGTYEQYF. For the CDR3, the DNA is TGTGCCACGGTGGACTTTAGCGGGACCTACGAGCAGTACTTC. The V and J genes are TRBV27 and TRBJ2-7; TRBD2 matches at 8 bases. The trim removed 10 bases at V and 2 bases at J, leaving 10 bases unmatched. Germline V gives CDR1 MNHEY, CDR2 SMNVEV (reference sequence). CDR3 size: 14 residues.

This clone was seen a single time. The CDR3 sequence is CASSLGLNRAEQFF. As DNA, the CDR3 is TGTGCCAGCAGCTTGGGACTTAACCGAGCTGAGCAGTTCTTC. The genes are TRBV5-6 and TRBJ2-1; D unclear. This CDR3 comprises 14 residues. The V gene's germline CDR1 is SGHDT and CDR2 YYEEEE. V shed 0 bases and J shed 9 bases, with 13 bases lying between them.

The V gene is TRBV25-1, the J gene TRBJ2-5, with 7 nucleotides matching TRBD1. This CDR3 spans 14 amino acids. Germline assignment: CDR1 MGHDK and CDR2 SYGVNS. The junction had 12 bases not matched to a gene; V was cut back by 6 bases and J by 8 bases. The CDR3 DNA sequence: TGTGCCAGCAGACATACAGGGGCAGACGGCACCCAGTACTTC. Protein product: CASRHTGADGTQYF.

The rearrangement joins TRBV7-9 to TRBJ2-1; 11 bases map to TRBD1. Germline CDR1 is SEHNR and CDR2 is FQNEAQ (reference sequence). V dropped 5 bases and J dropped 2; count of bases not matched to a gene: 8. This CDR3 spans 17 amino acids. The CDR3 loop reads CASSSGPGQGAYNEQFF. CDR3 nucleotides: TGTGCCAGCAGCAGTGGGCCGGGACAGGGGGCCTACAATGAGCAGTTCTTC. Combining the CDR3 with reference TRBV7-9 and TRBJ2-1 gives the whole variable domain DTGVSQNPRHKITKRGQNVTFRCDPISEHNRLYWYRQTLGQGPEFLTYFQNEAQLEKSRLLSDRFSAERPKGSFSTLEIQRTEQGDSAMYLCASSSGPGQGAYNEQFFGPGTRLTVL.

The genes are TRBV24-1 and TRBJ1-5; a weak D match, TRBD1 (6 bases). This CDR3 region has 13 residues. V lost 5 bases and J lost 7, with 11 bases in between. Germline assignment: CDR1 KGHDR and CDR2 SFDVKD. CDR3 sequence reads: CATSATGAQPQHF. The DNA of the CDR3 is TGTGCCACCAGTGCGACAGGAGCCCAGCCCCAGCATTTT.

This rearrangement joins TRBV7-9 to TRBJ1-1, with D possibly being TRBD1 (5 bases). Germline V lookup: CDR1 SEHNR, CDR2 FQNEAQ (reference sequence). With 5 bases removed from V and 5 bases from J, the gap between germline ends came to 18 bases. This CDR3 contains 15 residues. This CDR3 is CASSLRDGGTTEAFF. DNA of the CDR3: TGTGCCAGCAGCCTCCGGGACGGAGGGACTACTGAAGCTTTCTTT.

The genes are TRBV29-1 and TRBJ2-3; D uncertain. The CDR3 has 13 amino acids. The germline CDR1 and CDR2 sequences are SQVTM and ANQGSEA. V lost 7 bases and J 8 bases, leaving 19 bases between the germline ends. The chain's CDR3 is CSAILPVVATQYF. The DNA for the CDR3 is TGCAGCGCAATCCTGCCCGTGGTAGCTACGCAGTATTTT.

The chain uses TRBV11-2 and TRBJ2-1, with 10 bases that match TRBD2. Germline V lookup: CDR1 SGHAT, CDR2 FQNNGV. The V and J ends lost 5 bases and 3 bases, in that order; junction bases with no gene match: 4. This CDR3 comprises 15 residues. CDR3 region: CASSPGLADYNEQFF. In DNA, the CDR3 is TGTGCCAGCAGCCCAGGACTAGCGGACTACAATGAGCAGTTCTTC.

The gene calls are TRBV27 and TRBJ1-2; possibly TRBD1 for D (6 bases). This CDR3 is 11 amino acids long. Germline CDR1 MNHEY, CDR2 SMNVEV (reference sequence). V lost 6 bases, J lost 6 bases, and 8 bases lay in between. The CDR3 spells CASSTGNGYTF. The CDR3 DNA reads TGTGCCAGCAGCACAGGGAATGGCTACACCTTC.

The gene calls are TRBV30 and TRBJ1-2; D gene uncertain. V was pared by 0 bases and J by 0 bases, with 11 bases between. This CDR3 is built from 15 residues. CDR1 and CDR2 (germline): GTSNPN, SVGIG (reference sequence). CDR3 nucleotides: TGTGCCTGGAGTGTCGCGCGGCGAGCTAACTATGGCTACACCTTC. Encoded protein: CAWSVARRANYGYTF. Full variable domain (outside the CDR3, taken from reference TRBV30 and TRBJ1-2): SQTIHQWPATLVQPVGSPLSLECTVEGTSNPNLYWYRQAAGRGLQLLFYSVGIGQISSEVPQNLSASRPQDRQFILSSKKLLLSDSGFYLCAWSVARRANYGYTFGSGTRLTVV.

The V and J genes are TRBV6-1 and TRBJ2-5, with D perhaps matching TRBD1 (5 bases). V lost 3 bases, J lost 4 bases, and 6 bases lay in between. From germline, CDR1 is MNHNS and CDR2 SASEGT. The CDR3 covers 12 residues. For the CDR3, the DNA is TGTGCCAGCAGTGAGCAGGGAGAGACCCAGTACTTC. Protein sequence: CASSEQGETQYF.

V usage is TRBV7-2 and J usage is TRBJ2-5; the match to TRBD1 covers 8 bases. CDR1 and CDR2 (germline): SGHTA, FQGNSA. J gave up 6 bases and V 5 bases, and 5 bases lay outside the gene matches. CDR3 length: 13 amino acids. The CDR3 bases are TGTGCCAGCAGCACGACAGGGGAAAAGACCCAGTACTTC. Protein: CASSTTGEKTQYF.

The chain recombines TRBV18 with TRBJ1-3; D uncertain. Germline V gene sequence: CDR1 KGHSH, CDR2 LQKENI. CDR3 length: 15 amino acids. Trimming took off 5 bases at V and 8 bases at J, with 19 bases between the two ends. Here the CDR3 DNA reads TGTGCCAGCTCAGCCACTGGAGCTTCTTTCGACACCATATATTTT. This gives the protein CASSATGASFDTIYF.

The J gene is TRBJ1-2, the V gene TRBV7-2, with a possible D match to TRBD1 (5 bases). V was cut by 4 bases and J by 2 bases, with 17 bases left in between. Germline V gives CDR1 SGHTA, CDR2 FQGNSA. This CDR3 comprises 16 residues. The CDR3 DNA follows: TGTGCCAGCAGCTATGGACATTTGGTCCGCAACTATGGCTACACCTTC. This translates into CASSYGHLVRNYGYTF. The variable domain in full, with the rest retrieved from reference TRBV7-2 and TRBJ1-2, is GAGVSQSPSNKVTEKGKDVELRCDPISGHTALYWYRQSLGQGLEFLIYFQGNSAPDKSGLPSDRFSAERTGGSVSTLTIQRTQQEDSAVYLCASSYGHLVRNYGYTFGSGTRLTVV.

The J gene is TRBJ1-5, the V gene TRBV15, with D perhaps matching TRBD1 (5 bases). This CDR3 contains 15 residues. The ends were cut back, 4 bases at V and 11 bases at J, with 21 bases in the middle. Germline values: CDR1 LNHNV, CDR2 YYDKDF (reference sequence). The CDR3 DNA follows: TGTGCCACCAGCACCCCCGCCCAGGGCCGGGCGACCCAGCATTTT. Amino acid sequence: CATSTPAQGRATQHF.

The chain combines TRBV20-1 with TRBJ1-2, with 7 bases fitting TRBD1. CDR1 is DFQATT, CDR2 SNEGSKA, per germline (reference sequence). Trimming took 1 base from V and 10 from J; bases not matched to a gene: 3. This CDR3 is 11 amino acids long. CDR3 nucleotide sequence: TGCAGTGCTAGAGTGACAGGGTCCTACACCTTC. Amino acid sequence: CSARVTGSYTF.

The gene calls are TRBV11-3 and TRBJ2-1; D might be TRBD1 (6 bases). CDR1 and CDR2 (germline): SGHNT, YENEEA. CDR3 length: 12 residues. The ends were cut back, 5 bases at V and 5 bases at J, with 7 bases in the middle. CDR3 sequence: CASSRQDNEQFF. CDR3 nucleotides: TGTGCCAGCAGCCGACAGGACAATGAGCAGTTCTTC.